This TCR beta chain was sequenced for a study of T-cell reconstitution after alpha-beta-depleted transplantation in children. Germline V CDR1 and CDR2: SGHTA, FQGNSA. V lost 5 bases and J lost 7; bases outside the gene matches: 10. The CDR3 contains 16 residues. Unique molecular identifiers were used to barcode this TCRbeta library. TCRdb redid the calling of the PCR reads with MiXCR, one entry per CDR3 protein. The table lists about 540,000 distinct CDR3 sequences, approximately 20% of them singletons. This rearrangement joins TRBV7-2 to TRBJ2-2, with TRBD2 matching over 10 bases. The source was PBMCs from the stem cell graft donor, collected from the stem cell graft. This TCR was sampled from a human donor who donated a stem cell graft to a child with acute lymphoblastic leukemia. The chain's CDR3 is CASSRASGSLVGELFF. CDR3 in DNA: TGTGCCAGCAGCCGGGCTAGCGGGAGTCTAGTCGGGGAGCTGTTTTTT. The variable domain in full, completed from reference TRBV7-2 and TRBJ2-2, reads GAGVSQSPSNKVTEKGKDVELRCDPISGHTALYWYRQSLGQGLEFLIYFQGNSAPDKSGLPSDRFSAERTGGSVSTLTIQRTQQEDSAVYLCASSRASGSLVGELFFGEGSRLTVL.